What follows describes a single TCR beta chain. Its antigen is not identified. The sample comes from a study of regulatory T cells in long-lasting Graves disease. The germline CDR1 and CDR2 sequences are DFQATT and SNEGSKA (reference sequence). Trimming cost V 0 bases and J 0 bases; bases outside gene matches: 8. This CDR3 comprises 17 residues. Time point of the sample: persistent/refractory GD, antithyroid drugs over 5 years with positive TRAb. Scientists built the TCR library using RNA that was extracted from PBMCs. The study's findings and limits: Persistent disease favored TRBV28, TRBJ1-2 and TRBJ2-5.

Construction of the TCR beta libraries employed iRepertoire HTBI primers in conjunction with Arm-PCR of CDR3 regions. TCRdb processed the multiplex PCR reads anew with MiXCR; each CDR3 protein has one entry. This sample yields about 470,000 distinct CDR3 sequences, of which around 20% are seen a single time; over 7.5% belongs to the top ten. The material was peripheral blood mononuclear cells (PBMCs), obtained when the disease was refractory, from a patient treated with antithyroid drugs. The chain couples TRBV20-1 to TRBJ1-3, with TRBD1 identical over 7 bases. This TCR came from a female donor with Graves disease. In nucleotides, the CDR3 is TGCAGTGCTAGAGAGGTGGGACAGAGTTACTCTGGAAACACCATATATTTT. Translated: CSAREVGQSYSGNTIYF.